This is a list of T cell receptor beta chains from one sample in a study of OX40 agonist ivuxolimab in advanced cancers. The protocol was immunoSEQ multiplex PCR, while the TCRdb copy is restricted to in-frame clones and leaves out a portion. The sample lists 45,000 to 55,000 clones, 83% occurring once. The sequenced sample was CD4+ or CD8+ T cells sorted from blood, obtained in a trial of the OX40 agonist ivuxolimab. These receptors were collected from an adult with an advanced solid tumor such as melanoma, head and neck, liver or kidney cancer. Each CDR3 is given with its conserved first and last residue. The order of the fields is D gene, V gene, clone size, J gene, CDR3 DNA, CDR3 protein. D genes are given only for firm matches. Clone size, where shown, is once, few, many, or a class for clones that have expanded.

>-|TRBV7-6|-|TRBJ2-1
TGTGCCAGCAGCACCTTAAGTAATGAGCAGTTCTTC
CASSTLSNEQFF
>-|TRBV6-1|-|TRBJ1-4
TGTGCCAGCAGTGAAGGTGGGGGAACTAATGAAAAACTGTTTTTT
CASSEGGGTNEKLFF
>TRBD2|TRBV23-1|few|TRBJ2-2
TGCGCCAGCAGTCAAAGTCTAGCGGGGCTGAACACCGGGGAGCTGTTTTTT
CASSQSLAGLNTGELFF
>TRBD2|TRBV7-2|-|TRBJ2-7
TGTGCCAGCAGCTTAGGGGCTAGCGGGGACGAGCAGTACTTC
CASSLGASGDEQYF
>-|TRBV5-1|few|TRBJ1-1
TGCGCCAGCAGCTTCGGCTCTAATACGGCCGAAGCTTTCTTT
CASSFGSNTAEAFF
>-|TRBV7-2|-|TRBJ2-5
TGTGCCAGCAGCTTAAGGGGCCTAGAGACCCAGTACTTC
CASSLRGLETQYF
>-|TRBV4-1|medium-sized|TRBJ1-3
TGCGCCAGCAGCCAAATAGACATGGGTTTCAGCTCTGGAAACACCATATATTTT
CASSQIDMGFSSGNTIYF
>-|TRBV6-1|-|TRBJ1-1
TGTGCCACCACAGTGAACACTGAAGCTTTCTTT
CATTVNTEAFF
>-|TRBV6-5|-|TRBJ1-2
TGTGCCAGCTCTTCGGGCGCGGGGGCCCTTGGCTACACCTTC
CASSSGAGALGYTF
>TRBD2|TRBV12-5|-|TRBJ2-2
TGTGCTAGTGGTTTGGTTGGCGGGAGGAACACCGGGGAGCTGTTTTTT
CASGLVGGRNTGELFF
>-|TRBV14|-|TRBJ2-1
TGTGCCAGCAGCCACCTCCAGTGGCATGAGCAGTTCTTC
CASSHLQWHEQFF
>TRBD2|TRBV5-1|-|TRBJ2-4
TGCGCCAGCAGCTTCCAAGCGGGGGAGCCCTCCTACTTC
CASSFQAGEPSYF
>-|TRBV6-6|once|TRBJ2-1
TGTGCCAGTACACGAAACAATGAGCAGTTCTTC
CASTRNNEQFF
>-|TRBV7-2|once|TRBJ2-5
TGTGCCAGCAGCTTAAGTAGAGAGACCCAGTACTTC
CASSLSRETQYF
>TRBD2|TRBV11-2|-|TRBJ2-1
TGTGCCAGCAGCTTCGCCAGCGGGGGGCCCCTGGGGAATGAGCAGTTCTTC
CASSFASGGPLGNEQFF
>-|TRBV5-6|few|TRBJ2-7
TGTGCCAGCAGCTTGTTAAACAGGCGTTCGAACTTC
CASSLLNRRSNF
>TRBD1|TRBV7-8|-|TRBJ1-1
TGTGCCAGCAGCGCCTGGGACAGGGGCTACCCAGGTGAAGCTTTCTTT
CASSAWDRGYPGEAFF
>TRBD2|TRBV4-2|-|TRBJ2-2
TGTGCCAGCAGCCAAGTAGCGGGGAACACCGGGGAGCTGTTTTTT
CASSQVAGNTGELFF
>TRBD1|TRBV5-1|once|TRBJ1-1
TGCGCCAGCAGCTTGGACTCACAGGGGTTGAACACTGAAGCTTTCTTT
CASSLDSQGLNTEAFF
>-|TRBV7-2|-|TRBJ2-5
TGTGCCAGCAGCTCGGACTCCCCCCTCCGGTTGGCCCAGTACTTC
CASSSDSPLRLAQYF
>TRBD2|TRBV10-1|-|TRBJ2-2
TGCGCCAGCAGCACTAGCGGCACCGGGGAGCTGTTTTTT
CASSTSGTGELFF
>-|TRBV15|-|TRBJ1-6
TGTGCCACCAGCCAGGCGGGGCGCGGGCATAATTCACCCCTCCACTTT
CATSQAGRGHNSPLHF
>-|TRBV11-2|-|TRBJ2-7
TGTGCCAGCAGCTTAGATCTCGGTAACTACGAGCAGTACTTC
CASSLDLGNYEQYF
>-|TRBV9|-|TRBJ1-1
TGTACCAGCAGCGTAGGGAGGGGAACTGAAGCTTTCTTT
CTSSVGRGTEAFF
>-|TRBV7-9|-|TRBJ1-1
TGTGCCAGCAGCTTAGGGGGATTTAACACTGAAGCTTTCTTT
CASSLGGFNTEAFF
>-|TRBV4-1|-|TRBJ2-2
TGCGCCAGCAGCTTCGGGACAATTACCGGGGAGCTGTTTTTT
CASSFGTITGELFF
>-|TRBV9|-|TRBJ1-2
TGTGCCAGCAGCGTAGTAGGGGAAGCCTATGGCTACACCTTC
CASSVVGEAYGYTF
>TRBD1|TRBV7-2|-|TRBJ2-1
TGTGCCAGCAGACCCGGACAGGGACGTTTACGGTTCTTC
CASRPGQGRLRFF
>TRBD2|TRBV29-1|-|TRBJ2-7
TGCAGCGCAACCAGCGGGACGAGGCTGGGCGAGCAGTACTTC
CSATSGTRLGEQYF
>-|TRBV7-2|medium-sized|TRBJ1-5
TGTGCCAGCAGCTCCAACAATCAGCCCCAGCATTTT
CASSSNNQPQHF
>-|TRBV5-6|once|TRBJ1-4
TGTGCCAGCAGCTTGGTGGGGGGCGCGCCGGTGCGATATGAAAAACTGTTTTTT
CASSLVGGAPVRYEKLFF
>-|TRBV2|-|TRBJ2-1
TGTGCCAGCAAAGCCGCTATCTCCTACAATGAGCAGTTCTTC
CASKAAISYNEQFF
>TRBD1|TRBV5-1|-|TRBJ2-2
TGCGCCAGCAGGCCGGGACAGCTTGGGGCCGGGGAGCTGTTTTTT
CASRPGQLGAGELFF
>-|TRBV2|few|TRBJ1-1
TGTGCCAGCAGTGTCGGCCCTTTGAGGAACACTGAAGCTTTCTTT
CASSVGPLRNTEAFF
>TRBD1|TRBV6-5|-|TRBJ2-5
TGTGCCAGCAGGTTTGGGACAGGAGAGACCCAGTACTTC
CASRFGTGETQYF
>-|TRBV19|-|TRBJ1-1
TGTGCCAGTACGGGCTATGGGGGATTTGAAGCTTTCTTT
CASTGYGGFEAFF
>TRBD2|TRBV19|once|TRBJ2-7
TGTGCCAGTAGTAGAGGACTAGCGGAAACCTACGAGCAGTACTTC
CASSRGLAETYEQYF
>TRBD1|TRBV9|few|TRBJ1-2
TGTGCCAGCAGCGCCAAAAGCCTCCGGGACAGTAACTATGGCTACACCTTC
CASSAKSLRDSNYGYTF
>TRBD2|TRBV7-2|-|TRBJ2-5
TGTGCCAGCAGCCGGCGGGCACTGACTAGCGGGGGAGAGACCCAGTACTTC
CASSRRALTSGGETQYF
>-|TRBV25-1|-|TRBJ1-4
TGTGCCAGCAGTCCCCTAGGGAGGGAGGGGGAAAAACTGTTTTTT
CASSPLGREGEKLFF
>-|TRBV7-2|-|TRBJ2-7
TGTGCCAGCAGCTTACCGGGACGCTCTCGCGAGCAGTACTTC
CASSLPGRSREQYF
>-|TRBV7-9|-|TRBJ1-5
TGTGCCAGCAGCTTAGGGGGATATAGCAATCAGCCCCAGCATTTT
CASSLGGYSNQPQHF
>-|TRBV6-4|-|TRBJ2-2
TGTGCCAGCAGTAAGCAACAAGCCGGGGAGCTGTTTTTT
CASSKQQAGELFF
>-|TRBV5-1|few|TRBJ2-1
TGCGCCAGCAGCTGGACTTGGGATGAGCAGTTCTTC
CASSWTWDEQFF
>-|TRBV7-3|-|TRBJ1-1
TGTGCCAGCAGTCCCCGTGGGGGCAGCCCGGGCACTGAAGCTTTCTTT
CASSPRGGSPGTEAFF
>TRBD1|TRBV9|-|TRBJ1-4
TGTGCCAGCAGCGCTCGGACAGGGTTTAATGAAAAACTGTTTTTT
CASSARTGFNEKLFF
>-|TRBV9|-|TRBJ2-5
TGTGCCAGCAGCGTAGCGGCTATAGGGGCCCAAGAGACCCAGTACTTC
CASSVAAIGAQETQYF
>TRBD1|TRBV5-1|-|TRBJ1-5
TGCGCCAGCAGCGTGGGACAGGGCGATCAGCCCCAGCATTTT
CASSVGQGDQPQHF
>-|TRBV7-2|-|TRBJ1-2
TGTGCCAGCAGCTTAGCGGCGGGGAACTATGGCTACACCTTC
CASSLAAGNYGYTF
>TRBD2|TRBV9|-|TRBJ2-5
TGTGCCAGCAGCGTAGGGCTAGCGGGGGTAGAGACCCAGTACTTC
CASSVGLAGVETQYF
>TRBD1|TRBV7-8|-|TRBJ1-6
TGTGCCAGCAGCTTTGGACAGGGTAATTCACCCCTCCACTTT
CASSFGQGNSPLHF
>-|TRBV7-6|few|TRBJ2-2
TGTGCCAGCAGCTCCCAGGACCTTACTAGTTTCCCCGGGGAGCTGTTTTTT
CASSSQDLTSFPGELFF
>-|TRBV29-1|once|TRBJ1-2
TGCAGCGTTGACCAGGGGCCCTATGGCTACACCTTC
CSVDQGPYGYTF
>-|TRBV19|-|TRBJ2-7
TGTGCCAGTAGTATAGCGGCAGGGAGCTCCTACGAGCAGTACTTC
CASSIAAGSSYEQYF